The rows below give T cell receptor beta chains drawn from one sample of a study of Ad26.COV2.S vaccination and SARS-CoV-2 variants. Sequencing was performed with immunoSEQ multiplex PCR; in TCRdb, only in-frame clones are kept and a portion is missing. The sample records a few hundred thousand clones, around 86% being singletons. The sample in question was peripheral blood, obtained in a trial of Ad26.COV2.S vaccine versus placebo. These receptors came from a person aged 18-60 years who received the Ad26.COV2.S COVID-19 vaccine or a placebo. The CDR3 runs from the conserved cysteine through the conserved F or W. The order of the fields is D gene, V gene, clone size, CDR3 length, J gene, CDR3 protein, CDR3 DNA. The D gene is left open where the match is weak. Size is omitted from some rows. Given values are once, few, many or a class for expanded clones.

>.|TRBV5-1|once|15|TRBJ2-3
CASSLVRDSTDTQYF
TGCGCCAGCAGCTTGGTTCGGGACAGCACAGATACGCAGTATTTT
>TRBD1|TRBV6-1|.|16|TRBJ1-2
CASSEAWTGGNYGYTF
TGTGCCAGCAGTGAAGCGTGGACAGGGGGAAACTATGGCTACACCTTC
>.|TRBV5-4|.|14|TRBJ2-2
CASSANSAGGELFF
TGTGCCAGCAGCGCTAACTCCGCTGGAGGGGAGCTGTTTTTT
>.|TRBV19|.|13|TRBJ1-5
CASSMGRNQPQHF
TGTGCCAGTAGTATGGGCCGAAATCAGCCCCAGCATTTT
>TRBD1|TRBV6-2/TRBV6-3|.|14|TRBJ1-5
CASSYDRGGQPQHF
TGTGCCAGCAGTTACGACAGGGGAGGCCAGCCCCAGCATTTT
>.|TRBV27|.|14|TRBJ2-7
CASSLGVSSYEQYF
TGTGCCAGCAGTTTAGGGGTCAGCTCCTACGAGCAGTACTTC
>TRBD1|TRBV6-5|.|14|TRBJ2-3
CAARDRPSTDTQYF
TGTGCCGCCAGGGACAGACCTAGCACAGATACGCAGTATTTT
>TRBD1|TRBV4-2|.|14|TRBJ1-2
CASSGDRGSYGYTF
TGTGCCAGCAGCGGAGACAGGGGATCCTATGGCTACACCTTC
>.|TRBV19|.|14|TRBJ1-1
CASRLPGRGTEAFF
TGTGCCAGTAGGCTTCCAGGCCGTGGCACTGAAGCTTTCTTT
>.|TRBV6-5|.|13|TRBJ1-4
CATGRTTNEKLFF
TGTGCCACTGGTCGGACAACTAATGAAAAACTGTTTTTT
>TRBD2|TRBV7-3|.|15|TRBJ2-3
CASSLTSGGADTQYF
TGTGCCAGCAGCTTGACTAGCGGGGGGGCAGATACGCAGTATTTT
>.|TRBV4-2|.|11|TRBJ2-4
CASSQFPIQYF
TGTGCCAGCAGCCAATTCCCTATTCAGTACTTC
>.|TRBV4-1|.|15|TRBJ1-3
CASSQADGTGNTIYF
TGCGCCAGCAGCCAGGCGGACGGTACTGGAAACACCATATATTTT
>.|TRBV7-6|.|14|TRBJ2-2
CASSLGQYTGELFF
TGTGCCAGCAGCTTAGGACAGTACACCGGGGAGCTGTTTTTT
>.|TRBV20-1|.|9|TRBJ2-2
CPWRGELFF
TGCCCCTGGCGGGGGGAGCTGTTTTTT
>.|TRBV5-1|.|16|TRBJ2-1
CASSLGGGNSYNEQFF
TGCGCCAGCAGCTTGGGTGGGGGGAACTCCTACAATGAGCAGTTCTTC
>.|TRBV7-6|.|14|TRBJ2-2
CASSLPGGTGELFF
TGTGCCAGCAGCCTCCCCGGGGGCACCGGGGAGCTGTTTTTT
>TRBD1|TRBV18|.|16|TRBJ2-1
CASSIRTGVNYNEQFF
TGTGCCAGCTCAATTCGGACAGGAGTAAACTACAATGAGCAGTTCTTC
>TRBD1|TRBV4-1|few|15|TRBJ1-5
CASSQEEGAGQPQHF
TGCGCCAGCAGCCAAGAGGAGGGGGCAGGGCAGCCCCAGCATTTT
>TRBD1|TRBV7-9|.|15|TRBJ2-3
CASSLKDRGTDTQYF
TGTGCCAGCAGCTTAAAGGACAGGGGCACAGATACGCAGTATTTT
>TRBD1|TRBV5-4|.|15|TRBJ2-7
CASSSPGQGAGEQYF
TGTGCCAGCAGCTCACCGGGACAGGGCGCGGGCGAGCAGTACTTC
>.|TRBV6-6|.|12|TRBJ1-2
CASLNPNYGYTF
TGTGCCAGCCTGAATCCAAACTATGGCTACACCTTC
>TRBD2|TRBV5-6|.|16|TRBJ2-3
CASSLGLAGPSDTQYF
TGTGCCAGCAGCTTGGGACTAGCGGGGCCCTCAGATACGCAGTATTTT
>.|TRBV6-2/TRBV6-3|.|14|TRBJ1-1
CASSYNQAWAEAFF
TGTGCCAGCAGTTACAATCAAGCATGGGCTGAAGCTTTCTTT
>TRBD1|TRBV30|once|11|TRBJ1-5
CAWSITGVRHF
TGTGCCTGGAGCATAACAGGGGTTCGGCATTTT
>TRBD1|TRBV19|.|14|TRBJ1-5
CASALDRDNQPQHF
TGTGCCAGCGCCCTTGACAGGGACAATCAGCCCCAGCATTTT
>.|TRBV18|.|14|TRBJ1-1
CASSKGGDNTEAFF
TGTGCCAGCTCAAAAGGGGGGGACAACACTGAAGCTTTCTTT
>.|TRBV18|few|17|TRBJ1-3
CASSPLDRDFSGNTIYF
TGTGCCAGCTCACCACTCGACAGAGATTTCTCTGGAAACACCATATATTTT
>.|TRBV7-2|.|14|TRBJ2-7
CASSQKGNPYEQYF
TGTGCCAGCAGCCAAAAGGGGAATCCCTACGAGCAGTACTTC
>.|TRBV6-5|.|12|TRBJ1-2
CASSRGGYGYTF
TGTGCCAGCAGTAGGGGTGGGTATGGCTACACCTTC
>TRBD2|TRBV30|.|14|TRBJ2-5
CAWSVRGVGETQYF
TGTGCCTGGAGTGTACGGGGGGTAGGGGAGACCCAGTACTTC
>.|TRBV6-2/TRBV6-3|once|14|TRBJ1-6
CASSYSNNYSPLHF
TGTGCCAGCAGTTACTCGAACAACTATTCACCCCTCCACTTT